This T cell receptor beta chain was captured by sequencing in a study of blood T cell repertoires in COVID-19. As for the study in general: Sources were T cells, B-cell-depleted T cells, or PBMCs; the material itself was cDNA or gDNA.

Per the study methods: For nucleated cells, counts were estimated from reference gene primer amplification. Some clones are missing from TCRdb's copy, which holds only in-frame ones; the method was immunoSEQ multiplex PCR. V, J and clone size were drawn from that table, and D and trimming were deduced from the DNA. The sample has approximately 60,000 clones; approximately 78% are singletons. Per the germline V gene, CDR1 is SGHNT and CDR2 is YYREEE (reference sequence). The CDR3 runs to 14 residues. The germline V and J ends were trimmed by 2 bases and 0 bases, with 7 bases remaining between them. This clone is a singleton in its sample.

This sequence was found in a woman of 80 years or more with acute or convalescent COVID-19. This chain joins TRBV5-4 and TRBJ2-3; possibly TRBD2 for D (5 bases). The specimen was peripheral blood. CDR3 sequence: CASSLSGSTDTQYF. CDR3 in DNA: TGTGCCAGCAGCTTAAGCGGAAGCACAGATACGCAGTATTTT.